This TCR beta chain appears in the sequencing data of a study of T cells after posttransplantation cyclophosphamide. Findings and caveats of the study: Skin or GI-infiltrating T cells shared few TRB sequences with blood. Recipient CMV seropositivity and CMV reactivation strongly tracked TRB clonality. Donor CD8+ memory clones often dominated recipient blood repertoires at later times.

Cyclophosphamide on days +3 and +4 followed busulfan-fludarabine conditioning and a marrow graft. Here immunoSEQ multiplex PCR was the method, and the copy in TCRdb shows in-frame clones only, minus some. This sample has around 26,000 clones, each found more than once. The sample holds many counts of this clone. Antigen specificity is unknown. Trimming at V came to 8 bases and at J to 0 bases, leaving 17 bases not matched to a gene. CDR3 length: 19 residues. Germline CDR1 is SGHAT and CDR2 is FQNNGV. This TCR derives from a male patient in his late teens or twenties who received an allogeneic stem cell transplant from a related donor, was CMV-positive, and had no GVHD. Some T cells may originate from the graft donor. The V gene is TRBV11-2, the J gene TRBJ2-2; 8 nucleotides align to TRBD2. Sequenced here: PBMCs, sampled after allogeneic stem cell transplant with posttransplant cyclophosphamide. The CDR3: CASLLRGSRGLANTGELFF. The CDR3 DNA is TGTGCCAGCTTGCTTAGGGGGTCTCGGGGACTAGCGAACACCGGGGAGCTGTTTTTT.